The sequence of this TCR beta chain was determined in a study of blood T cell repertoires in COVID-19. Overall study context: COVID-19 samples, acute and convalescent, were from the United States, Italy and Spain. PBMCs, B-cell-depleted T cells, or T cells were the source of the cDNA or gDNA that made up the material.

Authors' processing steps: Amplification of reference gene primers provided the estimated nucleated cell counts. Assay: immunoSEQ multiplex PCR; the TCRdb copy retains only in-frame clones and omits some. V, J and clone size are those of that table, while D and trimming were read from the DNA. The table lists 100,000 to 150,000 clones, around 87% of them singletons. V lost 5 bases and J lost 4, with 21 bases in between. Germline-derived CDR1 and CDR2 are MNHNY and SVGAGI (reference sequence). The CDR3 has 17 amino acids. The rearrangement links TRBV6-6 to TRBJ2-1; D perhaps matches TRBD2 (5 bases). This receptor was obtained from a woman in her 70s with acute or convalescent COVID-19. Material: peripheral blood. The CDR3 nucleotides are TGTGCCAGCAGTCCGCGTGTAGGACGCGGGCATTACAATGAGCAGTTCTTC. Its translation: CASSPRVGRGHYNEQFF.